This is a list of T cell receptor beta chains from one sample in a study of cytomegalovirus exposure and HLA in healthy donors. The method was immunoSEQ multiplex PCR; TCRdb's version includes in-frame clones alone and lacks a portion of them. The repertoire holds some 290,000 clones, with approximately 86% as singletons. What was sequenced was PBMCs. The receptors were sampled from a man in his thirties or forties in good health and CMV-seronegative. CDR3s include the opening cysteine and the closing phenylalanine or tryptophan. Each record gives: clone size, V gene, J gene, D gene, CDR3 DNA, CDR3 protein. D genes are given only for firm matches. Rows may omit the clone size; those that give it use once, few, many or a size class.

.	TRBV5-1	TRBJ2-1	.	TGCGCCAGCAGCTTGGCAGGGGTAGCGGGCCAAGGAGAGTTCTTC	CASSLAGVAGQGEFF
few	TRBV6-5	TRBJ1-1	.	TGTGCCAGCAGTTACTCACAGGGTACTGAAGCTTTCTTT	CASSYSQGTEAFF
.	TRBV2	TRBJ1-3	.	TGTGCCAGCAGTCTAACAGGGCCTGGAAACACCATATATTTT	CASSLTGPGNTIYF
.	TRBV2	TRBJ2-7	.	TGTGCCAGCAGTGGTGGAGAGGCCGAGGTATCCTACGAGCAGTACTTC	CASSGGEAEVSYEQYF
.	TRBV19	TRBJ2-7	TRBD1	TGTGCCAGTAGTACCGGGACAGGGAAAGCGTACGAGCAGTACTTC	CASSTGTGKAYEQYF
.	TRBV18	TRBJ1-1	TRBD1	TGTGCCAGCTCACCTTGGGGGACAGGGAGGGACACTGAAGCTTTCTTT	CASSPWGTGRDTEAFF
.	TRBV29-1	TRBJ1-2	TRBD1	TGCAGCTCACTCGGGGACAGGGGAATTTATGGCTACACCTTC	CSSLGDRGIYGYTF
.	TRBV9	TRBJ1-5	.	TGTGCCAGCAGCGCGTCCGGGATCCATCAGCCCCAGCATTTT	CASSASGIHQPQHF
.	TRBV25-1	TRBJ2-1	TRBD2	TGTGCCAGCAGTGAAATTGGGCTAGCGGGGGGGCGGAATGAGCAGTTCTTC	CASSEIGLAGGRNEQFF
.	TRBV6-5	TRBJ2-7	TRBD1	TGTGCCAGCAGTTACTCTCAGACAGGGTCCTACGAGCAGTACTTC	CASSYSQTGSYEQYF
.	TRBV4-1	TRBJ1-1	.	TGCGCCAGCAGCCAAGATGTCGGGGGGACTGAAGCTTTCTTT	CASSQDVGGTEAFF
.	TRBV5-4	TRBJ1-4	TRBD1	TGTGCCAGCAGCTTCGGACAGGGGGCGCTAGAAAAACTGTTTTTT	CASSFGQGALEKLFF
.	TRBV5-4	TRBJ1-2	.	TGTGCCAGCAGCTTGGACAGGCAATACTATGGCTACACCTTC	CASSLDRQYYGYTF
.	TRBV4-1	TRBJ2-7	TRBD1	TGCGCCAGCAGCCAAGTGGACAGGGGGCCTTACGAGCAGTACTTC	CASSQVDRGPYEQYF
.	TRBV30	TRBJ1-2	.	TGTGCCCACCGGGACATCCATGGCTACACCTTC	CAHRDIHGYTF